This note documents a single TCR beta chain sequence. The sample comes from a study of blood T cell repertoires in COVID-19. Study processing details: Amplified reference gene primers provided the basis for estimating nucleated cell counts. Profiled with immunoSEQ multiplex PCR; TCRdb holds only in-frame clones, not every one. That table is the source of V, J and clone size, and D and trimming were worked out from the DNA. The sample contains approximately 90,000 clones, 70% to 85% of which appear only once. The V segment lost 2 bases and the J segment 2 bases; nucleotides outside the gene matches: 7. This CDR3 is 16 amino acids long. CDR1 is SQVTM, CDR2 ANQGSEA, per germline.

Source material: peripheral blood. The clonotype comes from a man between 65 and 85 years old with acute or convalescent COVID-19. The chain links TRBV29-1 to TRBJ2-3; 10 bases are shared with TRBD1. The CDR3, as DNA: TGCAGCGTTGAAACGACAGGGGGCATTTTCACAGATACGCAGTATTTT. Translation: CSVETTGGIFTDTQYF.